A single sample gave rise to the 27 T cell receptor beta chains below, sequenced in a study of blood T cells in healthy people across ages. Alongside a J-beta primer mix, a sample-barcoded 5' primer served in a second PCR lasting roughly 7 to 12 cycles. Each CDR3 protein is one row after TCRdb ran MiXCR on the 5' RACE reads. The sample comprises 650,000 to 1,000,000 distinct CDR3 sequences, about half of which are singletons, and 15% to 20% rests with the top ten. The sequenced sample consisted of blood. Source of these receptors: a man aged 80 or over in good health.

A single count supports this clonotype. The V and J genes are TRBV4-1 and TRBJ2-7; 7 bases agree with TRBD1. V was pared by 4 bases and J by 1 base, with 10 bases of the junction left unmatched. The germline V gene has CDR1 MGHRA and CDR2 YSYEKL. The CDR3 totals 16 residues. CDR3 in DNA: TGCGCCAGCAGCCTCCCACGCACAGGGGAGTCCTACGAGCAGTACTTC. Residues: CASSLPRTGESYEQYF.

The J gene is TRBJ2-4, the V gene TRBV11-2, with 10 nucleotides matching TRBD1. The DNA matches TRBJ2-7 better at its end, which makes the J call doubtful. Germline CDR1 and CDR2: SGHAT and FQNNGV. The CDR3 is 18 amino acids. The CDR3: CASSPFGQGGPLSYEQYF. In DNA, the CDR3 is TGTGCCAGCAGCCCGTTCGGACAGGGGGGACCCCTATCCTACGAGCAGTACTTC.

The CDR3: CAISEGTGVSGANVLTF. The CDR3 DNA sequence: TGTGCCATCAGTGAGGGCACAGGGGTCTCTGGGGCCAACGTCCTGACTTTC. The chain has TRBV10-3 and TRBJ2-6; 7 bases match TRBD1. This CDR3 has 17 residues. Losses at the gene ends were 2 bases for V and 0 bases for J; bases not matched to a gene: 4. Germline V CDR1 and CDR2: ENHRY, SYGVKD.

The rearrangement links TRBV7-8 to TRBJ2-1, with D perhaps being TRBD1 or TRBD2 (5 bases each). The CDR3 length is 16 residues. Between the trimmed V and J ends, which lost 2 bases and 9 bases, there was a span of 20 bases. Germline V gene lookup returns CDR1 SGHVS and CDR2 FQNEAQ. The CDR3 loop is CASSLKGWTGLTEQFF. DNA for the CDR3: TGTGCCAGCAGCTTAAAGGGGTGGACTGGTCTAACTGAGCAGTTCTTC.

The chain carries TRBV6-2 or TRBV6-3 and TRBJ2-7; 11 bases map to TRBD2. Germline CDR1 MNHEY, CDR2 SVGEGT. V trimming: 6 bases; J trimming: 0 bases; junction bases outside the gene matches: 19. This CDR3 comprises 20 residues. Here the CDR3 DNA reads TGTGCCAGCAGCTACCCGTCTAGCGGGAGGAGGTTCGGGGTCTCCTACGAGCAGTACTTC. Residues: CASSYPSSGRRFGVSYEQYF.

This clonotype came up many times. The V gene is TRBV20-1, the J gene TRBJ2-7; 7 bases agree with TRBD1. This CDR3 is built from 14 residues. The germline CDR1 and CDR2 sequences are DFQATT and SNEGSKA (reference sequence). V was pared by 6 bases and J by 1 base, with 9 bases of the junction left unmatched. In DNA, the CDR3 is TGCAGTGCACCCGACAGGGCGCGATCCTACGAGCAGTACTTC. This encodes CSAPDRARSYEQYF.

V is TRBV9 and J is TRBJ1-6; no reliable D call. The CDR3 has 15 amino acids. Trimming removed 3 bases at V and 8 bases at J, with 15 bases between. Germline V lookup: CDR1 SGDLS, CDR2 YYNGEE. CDR3 sequence reads: CASSDRDAVYSPLHF. The CDR3 nucleotides are TGTGCCAGCAGCGACCGGGATGCCGTTTATTCACCCCTCCACTTT.

V usage is TRBV15 and J usage is TRBJ2-3, with 7 bases matching TRBD2. In germline, CDR1 is LNHNV, CDR2 YYDKDF (reference sequence). There are 15 residues in the CDR3. Germline trimming cut 4 bases from V and 5 bases from J; bases unmatched to any gene: 9. The CDR3 spells CATSNLNRGGDTQYF. The CDR3 nucleotides are TGTGCCACCAGCAACCTGAACCGCGGGGGAGATACGCAGTATTTT.

This clonotype appeared many times. The CDR3 here is CASSLTSGNDNEQFF. The CDR3 coding sequence is TGTGCCAGCAGCTTGACTAGCGGGAACGACAATGAGCAGTTCTTC. V gene TRBV4-2 combines with J gene TRBJ2-1; 11 bases align to TRBD2. With V trimmed by 5 bases and J by 5 bases, 5 bases remained unmatched. There are 15 residues in the CDR3. The germline V gene has CDR1 LGHNA and CDR2 YNFKEQ.

This clonotype was seen many times. The rearrangement links TRBV29-1 to TRBJ2-1, with a weak D call TRBD2 (5 bases). The germline CDR1 and CDR2 sequences are SQVTM and ANQGSEA. Trimming cost V 3 bases and J 4 bases, with 10 bases left between them. This CDR3 spans 13 amino acids. The CDR3 spells CSVERALYNEQFF. DNA for the CDR3: TGCAGCGTTGAGCGGGCCCTTTACAATGAGCAGTTCTTC.

This clonotype was seen more than once but under ten times. A much larger clone differs from this one at a single base, so this may be a read error. The chain has TRBV7-9 and TRBJ2-5; 9 bases line up with TRBD1. The V segment lost 9 bases and the J segment 6 bases; nucleotides outside the gene matches: 2. CDR3 size: 11 residues. CDR1 is SEHNR and CDR2 is FQNEAQ in the germline V gene (reference sequence). CDR3 nucleotide sequence: TGTGCCAGTGGGACAGGGCAGACCCAGTACTTC. Its protein is CASGTGQTQYF.

This chain uses TRBV5-1 with TRBJ2-4, with D unresolved. Germline CDR1 and CDR2: SGHRS and YFSETQ. Trimming shortened V by 0 bases and J by 0 bases, and 10 bases separated the two germline ends. The CDR3 contains 16 residues. CDR3 sequence: CASSLGEQTAKNIQYF. The DNA for the CDR3 is TGCGCCAGCAGCTTGGGGGAACAAACAGCCAAAAACATTCAGTACTTC.

The chain has TRBV7-2 and TRBJ2-7; D uncertain. Germline CDR1 and CDR2: SGHTA and FQGNSA. V shed 7 bases and J shed 3 bases, with 13 bases lying between them. This CDR3 spans 13 amino acids. The CDR3 nucleotides are TGTGCCAGCACCATTGACTCCAACTACGAGCAGTACTTC. It codes for CASTIDSNYEQYF.

This clonotype was detected a few times. J is TRBJ2-1 and V is TRBV20-1; tentatively, D is TRBD2 (6 bases). Germline assignment: CDR1 DFQATT and CDR2 SNEGSKA (reference sequence). The CDR3 covers 14 residues. V lost 3 bases and J 9 bases, leaving 18 bases between the germline ends. The CDR3 region has the DNA TGCAGTGCTAGCGGAGGCCCCCTGACTAGTGAGCAGTTCTTC. Protein product: CSASGGPLTSEQFF.

The sample holds a few counts of this clonotype. The chain recombines TRBV24-1 with TRBJ2-3; D not certain. V lost 3 bases and J lost 2, with 8 bases in between. In germline, CDR1 is KGHDR, CDR2 SFDVKD. The CDR3 spans 14 residues. The CDR3 region has the DNA TGTGCCACCAGTGATGTAATTGCCACAGATACGCAGTATTTT. As protein: CATSDVIATDTQYF.

The chain has TRBV20-1 and TRBJ1-5, with 9 bases lining up with TRBD1. Trimming at V came to 5 bases and at J to 5 bases, leaving 1 base not matched to a gene. There are 12 residues in the CDR3. Per germline, CDR1 DFQATT and CDR2 SNEGSKA (reference sequence). This CDR3 is CSAGQGHQPQHF. DNA for the CDR3: TGCAGTGCTGGACAGGGGCATCAGCCCCAGCATTTT.

The table lists this clonotype with many counts. The gene calls are TRBV20-1 and TRBJ2-1, with 12 bases that match TRBD2. CDR1 is DFQATT, CDR2 SNEGSKA, per germline (reference sequence). CDR3 length equals 15 residues. V shed 5 bases, J shed 8 bases, and the junction held 10 bases outside the gene matches. CDR3 DNA: TGCAGTGCTCGCCCTAGCGGGAGGGCCAGGTATGAGCAGTTCTTC. This gives the protein CSARPSGRARYEQFF.

This clonotype was detected once. This chain connects TRBV7-9 to TRBJ2-3; D not resolved. The CDR3 has 13 residues. Deletions cut 7 bases from V and 4 bases from J, with 12 bases between. Germline values: CDR1 SEHNR, CDR2 FQNEAQ (reference sequence). This chain's CDR3 is CASTLKSPDTQYF. Written as DNA, the CDR3 is TGTGCCAGCACACTTAAGTCCCCAGATACGCAGTATTTT.

The chain couples TRBV7-8 to TRBJ2-7; 9 bases fit TRBD2. The V gene's germline CDR1 is SGHVS and CDR2 FQNEAQ. Germline trimming cut 1 base from V and 4 bases from J; bases unmatched to any gene: 2. CDR3 size: 14 residues. The chain's CDR3 is CASSLVSGGYEQYF. The CDR3 bases are TGTGCCAGCAGCTTAGTTAGCGGGGGTTACGAGCAGTACTTC.

This clonotype has more than one count but fewer than ten. This chain uses TRBV28 with TRBJ2-1, with TRBD2 identical over 8 bases. The V segment lost 8 bases and the J segment 8 bases; nucleotides outside the gene matches: 11. The V gene's germline CDR1 is MDHEN and CDR2 SYDVKM. The CDR3 is 14 residues long. The CDR3 protein is CASESTGTSHEQFF. CDR3 DNA sequence: TGTGCCAGCGAGTCGACGGGGACTAGTCATGAGCAGTTCTTC.

This clonotype was observed a few times. The rearrangement joins TRBV12-3 or TRBV12-4 to TRBJ2-1; 10 positions agree with TRBD2. The length of the CDR3 is 17 residues. V dropped 10 bases and J dropped 4; count of bases not matched to a gene: 16. CDR3 loop: CAILKTSGSGGYNEQFF. CDR3 in DNA: TGTGCCATCCTAAAGACTAGCGGGTCAGGTGGATACAATGAGCAGTTCTTC.

The gene calls are TRBV20-1 and TRBJ1-1, with no clear D. Deletions cut 2 bases from V and 10 bases from J, with 20 bases between. This CDR3 is built from 14 residues. Germline V gene sequence: CDR1 DFQATT, CDR2 SNEGSKA (reference sequence). In DNA, the CDR3 is TGCAGTGCTAGATTAACCCCGCGAGTTGAAGGAGCTTTCTTT. Its translation is CSARLTPRVEGAFF.

The rearrangement joins TRBV5-6 to TRBJ1-5; D gene ambiguous. Germline lookup yields CDR1 SGHDT and CDR2 YYEEEE. The CDR3 loop spans 15 amino acids. The V end lost 1 base, the J end lost 4 bases, and 12 bases lay between the germline ends. As DNA, the CDR3 is TGTGCCAGCAGCTTGTCCGGCAGCCAAAATCAGCCCCAGCATTTT. Translation gives CASSLSGSQNQPQHF. The variable domain in full, completed from reference TRBV5-6 and TRBJ1-5, reads DAGVTQSPTHLIKTRGQQVTLRCSPKSGHDTVSWYQQALGQGPQFIFQYYEEEERQRGNFPDRFSGHQFPNYSSELNVNALLLGDSALYLCASSLSGSQNQPQHFGDGTRLSIL.

The gene calls are TRBV7-2 and TRBJ1-6; TRBD1 aligns across 10 bases. Germline CDR1 and CDR2: SGHTA and FQGNSA. The CDR3 runs 16 residues. The V segment lost 5 bases and the J segment 6 bases; nucleotides outside the gene matches: 7. CDR3 sequence reads: CASSVRQGAGNSPLHF. CDR3 sequence (DNA): TGTGCCAGCAGCGTCCGACAGGGGGCGGGTAATTCACCCCTCCACTTT.

This clonotype appeared a few times. V usage is TRBV6-5 and J usage is TRBJ2-6; D not resolved. CDR1 and CDR2 from the germline V gene are MNHEY and SVGAGI. Trimming took 5 bases from V and 2 from J, leaving 10 bases between them. The length of the CDR3 is 15 residues. Here the CDR3 reads CASSTCSAGANVLTF. Written as DNA, the CDR3 is TGTGCCAGCAGTACCTGCTCCGCTGGGGCCAACGTCCTGACTTTC.

The genes are TRBV2 and TRBJ1-2, with no clear D. This CDR3 has 12 residues. V was clipped by 6 bases and J by 1 base, with 6 bases between them. Germline CDR1 reads SNHLY; CDR2 reads FYNNEI. As DNA, the CDR3 is TGTGCCAGCAGCGCCAATAACTATGGCTACACCTTC. It yields the protein CASSANNYGYTF.

This chain uses TRBV27 with TRBJ2-3; D possibly matches TRBD1 or TRBD2 (5 bases each). V lost 6 bases to trimming and J lost 1 base, with 14 bases between them. Germline V gene lookup returns CDR1 MNHEY and CDR2 SMNVEV (reference sequence). The CDR3 is 15 amino acids. CDR3 residues: CASSTRGLGTDTQYF. CDR3 bases: TGTGCCAGCAGCACCCGGGGCTTGGGCACAGATACGCAGTATTTT.